This T cell receptor (beta chain) was identified during a study of T cells after yellow fever vaccination. Turning to the study itself: Those fractions that held only low numbers of cells were prepared using the SMART-Seq v4 Ultra Low Input RNA kit. The study, taken as a whole, reports: Faster peaking, at day 5 versus 15, marked a secondary response that was weaker. Researchers noted that a small share of clonotypes showed up in both CD4 and CD8 compartments.

5'RACE template switching added a universal primer site and UMIs to TCR cDNA. TCRdb fed the 5' RACE reads into MiXCR, producing one record per CDR3 protein. This sample carries about 340,000 distinct CDR3 sequences, under 15% of them seen once, and the ten largest clones take 3.2%. Comments on this clonotype: Its antigen is as yet unknown.

The V end lost 1 base, the J end lost 1 base, and 8 bases lay between the germline ends. Germline V gene lookup returns CDR1 MGHRA and CDR2 YSYEKL. The CDR3 consists of 15 residues. The chain has TRBV4-1 and TRBJ2-4; no clear D gene. The sample here was CD4+ T cells sorted from PBMCs, taken 15 days after the yellow fever booster vaccination. The clonotype comes from a man younger than 30 who received the YFV17D yellow fever vaccine. The CDR3 loop reads CASSQVVLAKNIQYF. The CDR3 DNA sequence: TGCGCCAGCAGCCAAGTTGTCCTCGCCAAAAACATTCAGTACTTC.